This T cell receptor beta chain originates from a study of blood T cell repertoires in COVID-19. Study-level background: COVID-19 samples from acute and convalescent phases originated in the United States, Italy and Spain.

This CDR3 is 14 amino acids long. V lost 2 bases and J lost 6, with 12 bases in between. The germline V gene has CDR1 SGDLS and CDR2 YYNGEE. Assay: immunoSEQ multiplex PCR; the TCRdb copy retains only in-frame clones and omits some. This sample has roughly 250,000 clones; 75% to 95% occur once, and the top ten carry 1.9%. This clone was seen a few times. The chain links TRBV9 to TRBJ2-1; D ambiguous. This receptor was taken from a woman younger than 30 who had recovered from COVID-19. What was sequenced was PBMCs or T cells enriched from blood (not recorded which). The CDR3 here is CASSVLWSGNEQFF. The CDR3 coding sequence is TGTGCCAGCAGCGTTCTCTGGAGTGGCAATGAGCAGTTCTTC.